Listed below are T cell receptor beta chains from one sample, sequenced in a study of blood T cell repertoires in COVID-19. Clones were sequenced by immunoSEQ multiplex PCR, and TCRdb holds only the in-frame ones, with some missing. Of 150,000 or so clones in the sample, about 90% were seen once. The sequencing input was PBMCs or T cells enriched from blood (not recorded which). Source of these receptors: a woman aged 40 to 55 who had been exposed to COVID-19. The CDR3 runs from the conserved cysteine through the conserved F or W. D genes are given only for firm matches. Size is omitted from some rows. Given values are once, few, many or a class for expanded clones.

v_call	j_call	d_call	clone_size	cdr3_aa	cdr3_nt
TRBV28	TRBJ2-1	TRBD2	few	CASSRGGQGLAGAAYNEQFF	TGTGCCAGCAGCAGGGGGGGACAGGGACTAGCGGGAGCCGCCTACAATGAGCAGTTCTTC
TRBV2	TRBJ1-1	-	once	CASSFRTEAFF	TGTGCCAGCAGTTTTCGGACTGAAGCTTTCTTT
TRBV6-1	TRBJ1-2	TRBD1	-	CASSERDRGGYTF	TGTGCCAGCAGTGAACGGGACAGGGGCGGCTACACCTTC
TRBV5-1	TRBJ1-1	TRBD1	-	CASSLAEGALTEAFF	TGCGCCAGCAGCTTGGCCGAGGGGGCGTTGACTGAAGCTTTCTTT
TRBV29-1	TRBJ1-5	TRBD1	-	CSVKLTGDNQPQHF	TGCAGCGTCAAGTTGACAGGGGACAATCAGCCCCAGCATTTT
TRBV12-3/TRBV12-4	TRBJ2-7	-	-	CASSGRREQYF	TGTGCCAGCAGTGGGAGGCGGGAGCAGTACTTC
TRBV5-6	TRBJ1-6	-	-	CASSAQGLNNSPLHF	TGTGCCAGCAGCGCCCAGGGTTTGAATAATTCACCCCTCCACTTT
TRBV2	TRBJ2-5	TRBD2	-	CASSELAGGSQYF	TGTGCCAGCAGTGAATTGGCGGGAGGGTCCCAGTACTTC
TRBV6-2/TRBV6-3	TRBJ2-2	-	few	CASSNTSTGELFF	TGTGCCAGCAGTAATACATCCACCGGGGAGCTGTTTTTT
TRBV5-1	TRBJ2-7	-	-	CASSLGDGLYEQYF	TGCGCCAGCAGCTTGGGAGACGGACTCTACGAGCAGTACTTC
TRBV6-5	TRBJ1-1	TRBD1	once	CASNKRQGNTEAFF	TGTGCCAGCAATAAACGACAGGGGAACACTGAAGCTTTCTTT
TRBV27	TRBJ1-1	-	-	CASSLPSGDRAFF	TGTGCCAGCAGTTTGCCTTCAGGGGACCGAGCTTTCTTT
TRBV6-5	TRBJ1-5	-	-	CASTDGVYSNQPQHF	TGTGCCAGCACCGACGGGGTGTATAGCAATCAGCCCCAGCATTTT
TRBV6-5	TRBJ1-2	TRBD1	-	CASSYSDGTDYGYTF	TGTGCCAGCAGTTACTCGGACGGGACAGACTATGGCTACACCTTC
TRBV18	TRBJ1-2	-	-	CASSPPTGPYGYTF	TGTGCCAGCTCACCACCAACAGGCCCCTATGGCTACACCTTC
TRBV7-6	TRBJ1-1	TRBD1	-	CASSQGVTGADTEAFF	TGTGCCAGCAGCCAAGGGGTGACAGGGGCAGACACTGAAGCTTTCTTT
TRBV13	TRBJ2-2	TRBD2	-	CASSLVLAGEPGELFF	TGTGCCAGCAGCTTAGTTCTAGCGGGAGAACCCGGGGAGCTGTTTTTT
TRBV19	TRBJ1-1	-	few	CASSIGRGLGTEAFF	TGTGCCAGTAGTATAGGGAGAGGGTTGGGGACTGAAGCTTTCTTT